The 12 T cell receptor beta chains below come from one sample, sequenced in a study of OX40 agonist ivuxolimab in advanced cancers. Produced via immunoSEQ multiplex PCR; TCRdb's table is partial and in-frame only. The data hold roughly 100,000 clones, with about four fifths observed a single time. Sequenced material: CD4+ or CD8+ T cells sorted from blood, taken in a trial of the OX40 agonist ivuxolimab. These receptor sequences come from an adult with an advanced solid tumor such as melanoma, head and neck, liver or kidney cancer.

The chain is built from TRBV6-6 and TRBJ1-2, with TRBD1 matching over 9 bases. Trimming removed 2 bases from V and 2 bases from J; junction bases left unmatched: 6. The length of the CDR3 is 16 residues. CDR1 and CDR2 (germline): MNHNY, SVGAGI (reference sequence). CDR3 DNA sequence: TGTGCCAGCAGTTACAACAGGGGGCTCCCCAACTATGGCTACACCTTC. This translates into CASSYNRGLPNYGYTF.

CDR3 amino acids: CAWSSPHIQGAGYTF. The CDR3 DNA reads TGTGCCTGGAGTTCTCCTCACATCCAGGGTGCTGGCTACACCTTC. The chain employs TRBV30 and TRBJ1-2, with D possibly being TRBD1 (5 bases). The ends were cut back, 2 bases at V and 7 bases at J, with 20 bases in the middle. CDR3 length: 15 amino acids. Germline CDR1 and CDR2: GTSNPN and SVGIG (reference sequence).

This clone was seen more than once but under ten times. The V gene is TRBV6-5, the J gene TRBJ1-6; unclear D gene. With 8 bases removed from V and 7 bases from J, the gap between germline ends came to 6 bases. This CDR3 is built from 11 residues. CDR1 and CDR2 from the germline V gene are MNHEY and SVGAGI. The CDR3 sequence: CASGVNSPLHF. CDR3 bases: TGTGCCAGCGGGGTCAATTCACCCCTCCACTTT.

This chain connects TRBV9 to TRBJ2-7; 10 bases agree with TRBD1. The germline V gene encodes CDR1 SGDLS and CDR2 YYNGEE. The CDR3 is 14 amino acids. The junction had 1 base not matched to a gene; V was cut back by 2 bases and J by 2 bases. CDR3 sequence (DNA): TGTGCCAGCAGCGTCGGACAGGGGGCCTACGAGCAGTACTTC. The encoded protein is CASSVGQGAYEQYF.

The CDR3 DNA is TGTGCCAGCAGCTTAGGGGGGCGGTCCGCACCCGGGGAGCTGTTTTTT. It specifies CASSLGGRSAPGELFF. The V gene is TRBV7-6, the J gene TRBJ2-2, with D maybe TRBD1 (6 bases). The CDR3 runs to 16 residues. Trimming shortened V by 1 base and J by 6 bases, and 15 bases separated the two germline ends. The germline V gene has CDR1 SGHVS and CDR2 FNYEAQ.

The rearrangement links TRBV6-5 to TRBJ2-7; 8 nucleotides align to TRBD1. The CDR3 totals 15 residues. From germline, CDR1 is MNHEY and CDR2 SVGAGI. V gave up 2 bases and J gave up 3 bases; unmatched junction bases: 6. The CDR3 here is CASSYLAGGGYEQYF. The DNA for the CDR3 is TGTGCCAGCAGTTACCTGGCAGGGGGCGGCTACGAGCAGTACTTC.

Points on this clone: Other DNA sequences within the sample encode an identical CDR3. The rearrangement joins TRBV11-2 to TRBJ1-6; D is possibly TRBD1 (5 bases). Germline lookup yields CDR1 SGHAT and CDR2 FQNNGV. The CDR3 totals 16 residues. Trimming shortened V by 1 base and J by 4 bases, and 11 bases separated the two germline ends. The CDR3 protein is CASSLAGEIYNSPLHF. The CDR3 nucleotides are TGTGCCAGCAGCTTAGCGGGGGAAATTTATAATTCACCCCTCCACTTT.

V usage is TRBV5-6 and J usage is TRBJ2-7; D possibly corresponds to TRBD2 (5 bases). The CDR3 length is 11 residues. The germline V and J ends were trimmed by 2 bases and 6 bases, with 6 bases remaining between them. Germline V gene data show CDR1 as SGHDT and CDR2 as YYEEEE. The CDR3 protein is CASSFGVEQYF. CDR3 DNA: TGTGCCAGCAGCTTCGGGGTCGAGCAGTACTTC.

This clone was found a few times. This chain joins TRBV6-5 and TRBJ2-7; D not resolved. Germline V gene sequence: CDR1 MNHEY, CDR2 SVGAGI. The CDR3 totals 15 residues. Trimming pared 0 bases from V and 6 bases from J, leaving 15 bases between. The chain's CDR3 is CASSYSGRAAGEQYF. The CDR3 region has the DNA TGTGCCAGCAGTTACTCTGGCCGAGCAGCCGGCGAGCAGTACTTC.

The V and J genes are TRBV7-9 and TRBJ2-5; no reliable D call. CDR3 length: 12 residues. Germline V gives CDR1 SEHNR, CDR2 FQNEAQ (reference sequence). V gave up 2 bases and J gave up 10 bases, with 11 bases separating them. CDR3 residues: CASSLSAPVQYF. In nucleotides, the CDR3 is TGTGCCAGCAGCTTATCTGCCCCGGTCCAGTACTTC.

The chain links TRBV10-1 to TRBJ1-1; TRBD1 aligns across 9 bases. Germline assignment: CDR1 WNHNN and CDR2 SYGVQD (reference sequence). The junction had 6 bases not matched to a gene; V was cut back by 6 bases and J by 7 bases. The CDR3 is 13 residues long. The chain's CDR3 is CASSTGGGGEAFF. For the CDR3, the DNA is TGCGCCAGCAGCACAGGGGGCGGAGGTGAAGCTTTCTTT.

The table lists this clone with a count of one. The chain carries TRBV12-5 and TRBJ1-5; D is possibly TRBD1 (5 bases). V dropped 5 bases and J dropped 1 base, with 21 bases sitting between them. Germline V gives CDR1 LGHNT, CDR2 FRNRAP. The CDR3 length is 18 residues. For the CDR3, the DNA is TGTGCTAGTGGTCCATTTGACCGGGACCCTCGCAGCAATCAGCCCCAGCATTTT. Amino acids: CASGPFDRDPRSNQPQHF.